This TCR beta chain was observed in a study of cytomegalovirus exposure and HLA in healthy donors. Healthy bone marrow donors supplied every sample. Concerning this clone itself: Antigen unknown.

Whole-study results and caveats: Analyzed later, association rates of TCRs varied across HLA loci, with DRB1 most and HLA-C fewest. An analysis done earlier found most TCR beta V segments productive about 87% or about 30% of the time.

PCR used 60 Vbeta primers and 13 Jbeta primers. The table came from immunoSEQ multiplex PCR; TCRdb's copy has only in-frame clones and leaves some out. Found here are about 150,000 clones, approximately 84% of them singletons; the top ten hold roughly 2.4%. This receptor was taken from a woman aged 18-30 years in good health and CMV-seronegative. Sequenced sample: PBMCs.

CDR3 region: CSAGGAGGDTQYF. The CDR3 nucleotides are TGCAGCGCTGGGGGGGCAGGTGGAGATACGCAGTATTTT. This chain connects TRBV29-1 to TRBJ2-3; D may be TRBD2 (7 bases). CDR1 SQVTM and CDR2 ANQGSEA come from the germline V gene. CDR3 size: 13 residues. Deletions cut 7 bases from V and 5 bases from J, with 16 bases between.